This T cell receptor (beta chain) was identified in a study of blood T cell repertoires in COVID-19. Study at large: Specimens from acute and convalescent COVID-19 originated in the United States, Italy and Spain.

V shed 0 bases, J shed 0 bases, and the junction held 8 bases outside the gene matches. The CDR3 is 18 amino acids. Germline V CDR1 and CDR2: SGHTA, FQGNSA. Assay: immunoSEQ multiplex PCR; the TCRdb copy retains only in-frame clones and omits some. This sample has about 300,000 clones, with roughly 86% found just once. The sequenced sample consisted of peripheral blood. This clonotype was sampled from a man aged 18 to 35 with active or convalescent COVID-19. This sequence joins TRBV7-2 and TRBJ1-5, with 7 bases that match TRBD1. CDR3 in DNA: TGTGCCAGCAGCTTAGCCAGGACAGGCATTTATAGCAATCAGCCCCAGCATTTT. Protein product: CASSLARTGIYSNQPQHF.